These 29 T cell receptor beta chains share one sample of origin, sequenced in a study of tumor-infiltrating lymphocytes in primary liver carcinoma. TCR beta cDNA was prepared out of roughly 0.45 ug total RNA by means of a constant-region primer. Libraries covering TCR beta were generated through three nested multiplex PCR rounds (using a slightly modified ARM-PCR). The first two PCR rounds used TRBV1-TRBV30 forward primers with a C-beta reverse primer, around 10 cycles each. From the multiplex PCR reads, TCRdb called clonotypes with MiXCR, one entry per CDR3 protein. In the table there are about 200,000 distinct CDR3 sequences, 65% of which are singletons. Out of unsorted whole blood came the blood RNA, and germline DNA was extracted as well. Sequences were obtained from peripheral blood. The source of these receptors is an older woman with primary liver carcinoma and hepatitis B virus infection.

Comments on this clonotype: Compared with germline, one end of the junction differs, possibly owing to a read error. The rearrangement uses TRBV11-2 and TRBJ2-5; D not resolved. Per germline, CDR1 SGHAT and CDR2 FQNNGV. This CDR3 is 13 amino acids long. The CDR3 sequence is CASSLEPEEAQYF. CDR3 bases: TGTGCCAGCAGCTTAGAGCCAGAAGAGGCCCAGTACTTC.

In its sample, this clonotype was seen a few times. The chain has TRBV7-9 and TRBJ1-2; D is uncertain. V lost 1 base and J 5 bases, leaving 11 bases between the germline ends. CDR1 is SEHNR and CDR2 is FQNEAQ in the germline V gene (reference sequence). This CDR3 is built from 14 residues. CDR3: CASSLDQPSYGYTF. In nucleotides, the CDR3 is TGTGCCAGCAGCTTAGACCAACCGTCGTATGGCTACACCTTC.

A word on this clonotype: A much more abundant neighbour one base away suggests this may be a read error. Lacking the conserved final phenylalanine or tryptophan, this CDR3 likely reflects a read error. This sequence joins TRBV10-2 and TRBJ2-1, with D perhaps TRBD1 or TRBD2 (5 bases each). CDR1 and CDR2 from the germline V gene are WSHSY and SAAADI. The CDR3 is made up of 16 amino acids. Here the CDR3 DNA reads TGCGCCAGCAGTGAGATGGGACGGAAGTCCTTCAATGAGCAGTTCATC. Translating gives CASSEMGRKSFNEQFI.

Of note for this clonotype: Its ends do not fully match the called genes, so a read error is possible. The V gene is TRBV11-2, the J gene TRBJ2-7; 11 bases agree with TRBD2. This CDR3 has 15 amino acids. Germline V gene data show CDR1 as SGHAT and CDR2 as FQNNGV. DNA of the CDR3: TGTGCCCGCAGCGAGACCGGGACTAGCGGCTACGAGCAGTATTTC. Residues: CARSETGTSGYEQYF.

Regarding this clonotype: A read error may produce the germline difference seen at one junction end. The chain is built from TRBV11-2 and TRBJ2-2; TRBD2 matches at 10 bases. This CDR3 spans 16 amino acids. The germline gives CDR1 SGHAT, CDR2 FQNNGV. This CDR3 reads CASSLLLAGDTRELFF. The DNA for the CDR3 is TGTGCCAGCAGCTTATTGCTAGCGGGAGACACCCGGGAGCTGTTTTTT.

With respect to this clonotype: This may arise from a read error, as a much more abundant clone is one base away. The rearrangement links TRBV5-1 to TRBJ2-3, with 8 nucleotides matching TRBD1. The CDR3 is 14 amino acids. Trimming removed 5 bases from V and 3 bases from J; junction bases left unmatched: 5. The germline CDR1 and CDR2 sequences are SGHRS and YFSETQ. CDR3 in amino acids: CASRVDRGTDTQYF. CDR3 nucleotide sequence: TGCGCCAGCAGAGTAGACAGGGGTACAGATACGCAGTATTTT.

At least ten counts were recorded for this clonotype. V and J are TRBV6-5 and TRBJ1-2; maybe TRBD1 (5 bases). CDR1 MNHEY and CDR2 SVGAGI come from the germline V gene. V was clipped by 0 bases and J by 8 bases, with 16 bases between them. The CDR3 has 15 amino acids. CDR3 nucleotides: TGTGCCAGCAGTTACTCCAGGGCCGCCGTGAACGGCTACACCTTC. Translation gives CASSYSRAAVNGYTF.

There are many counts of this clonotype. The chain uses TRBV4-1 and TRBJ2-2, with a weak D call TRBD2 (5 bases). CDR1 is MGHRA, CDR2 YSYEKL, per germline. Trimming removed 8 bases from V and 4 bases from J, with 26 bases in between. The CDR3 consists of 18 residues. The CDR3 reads CASERSGGMRASTGELFF. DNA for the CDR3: TGCGCCAGCGAGCGGTCAGGTGGGATGAGAGCGAGCACCGGGGAGCTGTTTTTT.

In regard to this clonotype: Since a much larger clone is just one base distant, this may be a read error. The CDR3 DNA sequence: TGTGTCAGCAGGCTACTGGGGGACAGGGGTCGACATAACTATGGCTACACCTTC. It codes for CVSRLLGDRGRHNYGYTF. The chain employs TRBV6-6 and TRBJ1-2; 10 bases align to TRBD1. Germline loops: CDR1 MNHNY, CDR2 SVGAGI (reference sequence). The CDR3 is 18 amino acids.

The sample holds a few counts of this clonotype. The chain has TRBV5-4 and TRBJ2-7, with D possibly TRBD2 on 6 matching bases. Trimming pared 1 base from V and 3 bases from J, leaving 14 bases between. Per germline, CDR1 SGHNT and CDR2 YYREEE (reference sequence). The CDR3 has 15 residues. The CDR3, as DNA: TGTGCCAGCAGCTTGCCGGGGGAGATCTTCTACGAGCAGTACTTC. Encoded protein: CASSLPGEIFYEQYF.

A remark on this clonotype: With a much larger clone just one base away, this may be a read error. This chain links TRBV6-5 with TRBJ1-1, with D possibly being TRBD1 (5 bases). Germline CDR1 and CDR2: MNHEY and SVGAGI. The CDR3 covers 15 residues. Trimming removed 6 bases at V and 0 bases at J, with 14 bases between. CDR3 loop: CASSYVGTVNTEAFF. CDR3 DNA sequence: TGTGCCAGCAGCTACGTAGGGACGGTGAACACTGAAGCTTTCTTT.

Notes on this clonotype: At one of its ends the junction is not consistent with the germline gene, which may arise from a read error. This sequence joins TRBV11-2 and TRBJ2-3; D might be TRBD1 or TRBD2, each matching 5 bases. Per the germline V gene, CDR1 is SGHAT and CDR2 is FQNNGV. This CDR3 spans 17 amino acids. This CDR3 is CASSLGRGTRRTDTQCF. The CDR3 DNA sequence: TGTGCCAGCAGCTTAGGTCGGGGCACGAGGCGCACAGATACGCAGTGTTTT.

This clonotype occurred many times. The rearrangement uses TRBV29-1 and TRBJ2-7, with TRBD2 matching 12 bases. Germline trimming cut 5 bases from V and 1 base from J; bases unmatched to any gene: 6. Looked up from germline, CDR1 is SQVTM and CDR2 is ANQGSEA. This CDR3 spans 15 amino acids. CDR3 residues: CSVKPTSGSSYEQYF. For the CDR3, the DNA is TGCAGCGTTAAGCCGACTAGCGGGAGTTCCTACGAGCAGTACTTC.

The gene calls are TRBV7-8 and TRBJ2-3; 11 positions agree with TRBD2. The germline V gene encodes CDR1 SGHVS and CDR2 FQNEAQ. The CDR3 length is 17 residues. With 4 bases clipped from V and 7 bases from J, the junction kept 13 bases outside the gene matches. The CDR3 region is CASSYSGRGRGTNTQYF. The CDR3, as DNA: TGTGCCAGCAGCTATAGCGGGAGGGGGAGGGGGACAAATACGCAGTATTTT.

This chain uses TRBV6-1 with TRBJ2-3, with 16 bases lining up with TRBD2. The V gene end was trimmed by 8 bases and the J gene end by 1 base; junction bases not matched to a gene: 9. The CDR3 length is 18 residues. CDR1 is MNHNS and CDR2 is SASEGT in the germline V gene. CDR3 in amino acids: CASLPGTSGRARTDTQYF. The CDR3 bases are TGTGCCAGCCTACCCGGGACTAGCGGGAGGGCCCGCACAGATACGCAGTATTTT.

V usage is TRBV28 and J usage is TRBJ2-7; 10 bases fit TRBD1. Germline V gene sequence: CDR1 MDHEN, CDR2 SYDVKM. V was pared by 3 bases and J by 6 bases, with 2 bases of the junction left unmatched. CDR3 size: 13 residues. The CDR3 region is CASSLGQGIEQYF. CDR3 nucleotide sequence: TGTGCCAGCAGTTTGGGACAGGGGATCGAGCAGTACTTC.

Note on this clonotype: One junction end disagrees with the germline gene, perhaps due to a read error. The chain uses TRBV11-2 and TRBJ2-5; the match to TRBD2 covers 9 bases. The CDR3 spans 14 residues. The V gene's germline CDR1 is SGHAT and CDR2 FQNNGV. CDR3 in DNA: TGTGCCAGCAGCCTCAGCGGGAGGAAAGAGACTCAGTACTTC. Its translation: CASSLSGRKETQYF.

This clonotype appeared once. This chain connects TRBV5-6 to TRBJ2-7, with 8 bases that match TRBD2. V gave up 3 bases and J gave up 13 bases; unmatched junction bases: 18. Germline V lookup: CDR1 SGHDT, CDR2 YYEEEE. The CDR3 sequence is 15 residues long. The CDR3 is CASSSTGTRFDTQYF. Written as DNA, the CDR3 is TGTGCCAGCAGCTCGACCGGGACTAGATTTGATACCCAATACTTC.

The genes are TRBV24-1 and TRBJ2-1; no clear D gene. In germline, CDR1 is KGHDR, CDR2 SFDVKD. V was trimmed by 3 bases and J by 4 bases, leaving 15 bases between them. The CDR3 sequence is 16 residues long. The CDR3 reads CATSDKMGAHYNEQFF. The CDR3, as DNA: TGTGCCACCAGTGATAAAATGGGTGCGCATTACAATGAGCAGTTCTTC.

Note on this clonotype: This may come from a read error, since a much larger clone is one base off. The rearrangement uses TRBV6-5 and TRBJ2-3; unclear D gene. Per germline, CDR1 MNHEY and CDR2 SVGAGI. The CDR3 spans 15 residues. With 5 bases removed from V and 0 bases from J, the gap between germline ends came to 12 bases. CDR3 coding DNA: TGTGCCAGCAGTCCGGCCGGCGGAAGCACAGATACGCAGTATTTT. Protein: CASSPAGGSTDTQYF.

The CDR3 region is CASSPGLAGPGVGELFF. In nucleotides, the CDR3 is TGCGCCAGCAGTCCGGGACTAGCGGGCCCAGGGGTCGGGGAGCTGTTTTTT. The chain is built from TRBV10-1 and TRBJ2-2, with 12 bases fitting TRBD2. V was pared by 5 bases and J by 7 bases, with 11 bases of the junction left unmatched. CDR1 is WNHNN and CDR2 is SYGVQD in the germline V gene (reference sequence). The CDR3 consists of 17 residues.

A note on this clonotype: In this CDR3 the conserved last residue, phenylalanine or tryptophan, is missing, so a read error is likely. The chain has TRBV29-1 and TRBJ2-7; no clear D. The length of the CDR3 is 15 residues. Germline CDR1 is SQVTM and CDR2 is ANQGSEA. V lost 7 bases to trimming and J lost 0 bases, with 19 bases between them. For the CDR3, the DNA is TGCAGCGGAGTCTTGGTGGGCGCCGCCTCCTACGAGCAGTACTCC. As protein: CSGVLVGAASYEQYS.

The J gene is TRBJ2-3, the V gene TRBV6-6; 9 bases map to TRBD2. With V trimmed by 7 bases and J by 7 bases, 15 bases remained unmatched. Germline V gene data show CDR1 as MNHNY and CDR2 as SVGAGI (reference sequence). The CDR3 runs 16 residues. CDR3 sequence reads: CASTQGRGGRAYTQYF. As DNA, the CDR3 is TGTGCCAGCACCCAGGGCCGGGGCGGGAGGGCATATACGCAGTATTTT.

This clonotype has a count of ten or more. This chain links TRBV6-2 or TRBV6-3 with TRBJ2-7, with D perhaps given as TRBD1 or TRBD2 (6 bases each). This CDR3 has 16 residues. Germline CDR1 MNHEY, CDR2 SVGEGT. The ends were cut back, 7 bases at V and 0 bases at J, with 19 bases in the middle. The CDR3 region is CASTMGGGTSSYEQYF. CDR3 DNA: TGTGCCAGCACCATGGGGGGCGGGACAAGCTCCTACGAGCAGTACTTC.

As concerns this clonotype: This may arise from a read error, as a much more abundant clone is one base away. DNA for the CDR3: TGTGCCAGCAGAGGAGCGGGACAAGCAAACTATGGCAACACCTTC. Translation gives CASRGAGQANYGNTF. The rearrangement links TRBV6-5 to TRBJ1-2; tentative D call: TRBD1 (6 bases). This CDR3 has 15 amino acids. Germline V lookup: CDR1 MNHEY, CDR2 SVGAGI.

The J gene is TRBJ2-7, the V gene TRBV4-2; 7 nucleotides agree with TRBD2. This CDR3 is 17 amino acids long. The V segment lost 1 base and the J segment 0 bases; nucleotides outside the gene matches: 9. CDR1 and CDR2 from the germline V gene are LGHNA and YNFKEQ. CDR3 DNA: TGTGCCAGCAGCCAAGCGGGGGGTCAGTTTAGCTCCTACGAGCAGTACTTC. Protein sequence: CASSQAGGQFSSYEQYF.

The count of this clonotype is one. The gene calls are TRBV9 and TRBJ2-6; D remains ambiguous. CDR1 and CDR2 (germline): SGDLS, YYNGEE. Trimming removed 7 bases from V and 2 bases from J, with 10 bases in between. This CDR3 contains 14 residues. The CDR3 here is CASGKVPGANVLTF. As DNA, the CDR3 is TGTGCCAGCGGTAAGGTCCCTGGGGCCAACGTCCTGACTTTC.

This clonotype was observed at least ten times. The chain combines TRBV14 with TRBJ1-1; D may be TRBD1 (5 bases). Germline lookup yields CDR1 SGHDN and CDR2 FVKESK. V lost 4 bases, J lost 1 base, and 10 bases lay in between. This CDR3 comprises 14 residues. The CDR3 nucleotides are TGTGCCAGCAGCCCCAGGGTGGGGAACACTGAAGCTTTCTTT. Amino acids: CASSPRVGNTEAFF. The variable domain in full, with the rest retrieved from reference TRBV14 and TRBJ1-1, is EAGVTQFPSHSVIEKGQTVTLRCDPISGHDNLYWYRRVMGKEIKFLLHFVKESKQDESGMPNNRFLAERTGGTYSTLKVQPAELEDSGVYFCASSPRVGNTEAFFGQGTRLTVV.

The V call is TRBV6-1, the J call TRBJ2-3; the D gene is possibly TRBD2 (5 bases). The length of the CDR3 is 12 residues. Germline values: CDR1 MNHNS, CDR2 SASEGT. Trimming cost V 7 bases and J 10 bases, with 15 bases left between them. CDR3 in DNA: TGTGCCAGCAATGGAGGAATGTGGGCGCAGTATTTT. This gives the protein CASNGGMWAQYF.